Listed below are T cell receptor beta chains from one sample, sequenced in a study of T cells in Graves' hyperthyroidism and ophthalmopathy. TCRdb re-analysed the multiplex PCR reads in MiXCR, keeping a single row per CDR3 protein. The sample carries 690,000 or so distinct CDR3 sequences, over 15% recorded once. Sequenced input: blood. The receptors originated from a woman between 50 and 59 years old with Graves' hyperthyroidism that later progressed to Graves' ophthalmopathy. CDR3s leave out the opening cysteine and the closing phenylalanine or tryptophan. A D gene is named only where the DNA matches it firmly.

d_call: NA
v_call: TRBV5-8
cdr3_aa: ASSFGYFAGRTDTQY

d_call: NA
v_call: TRBV18
cdr3_aa: ASSLEAFQGTEAF

d_call: NA
v_call: TRBV5-1
cdr3_aa: ASSWILRGTNTEAF

d_call: NA
v_call: TRBV6-1
cdr3_aa: ASSPSGAGIGNYGYT

d_call: NA
v_call: TRBV6-1
cdr3_aa: ASNAGDSTDTQY

d_call: TRBD1
v_call: TRBV5-1
cdr3_aa: ASSKVTGRNTEAF

d_call: NA
v_call: TRBV18
cdr3_aa: ASSPADSNYGYT

d_call: NA
v_call: TRBV2
cdr3_aa: ATETGPSETQY

d_call: TRBD1
v_call: TRBV27
cdr3_aa: ASSYTGTGEDTQY

d_call: NA
v_call: TRBV10-3
cdr3_aa: AISPGLGVNEKLF

d_call: NA
v_call: TRBV13
cdr3_aa: ASSLGVGNEKLF

d_call: NA
v_call: TRBV7-9
cdr3_aa: ASSFPGRPDTEAF

d_call: TRBD1
v_call: TRBV6-2/TRBV6-3
cdr3_aa: ASRAQGAGNT

d_call: TRBD1
v_call: TRBV7-9
cdr3_aa: ASSSPYGTGALNTEAF

d_call: NA
v_call: TRBV4-1
cdr3_aa: ASSRVNTEAF

d_call: NA
v_call: TRBV11-2
cdr3_aa: ASSLVQGQLEQY

d_call: NA
v_call: TRBV30
cdr3_aa: AWKPGFTEAF

d_call: NA
v_call: TRBV2
cdr3_aa: ATSWINEQF

d_call: NA
v_call: TRBV12-3/TRBV12-4
cdr3_aa: ASSRGRLNAEAF

d_call: TRBD1
v_call: TRBV6-4
cdr3_aa: ASSESRDRLT

d_call: TRBD1
v_call: TRBV7-9
cdr3_aa: ASSFADRAYEQY

d_call: TRBD1
v_call: TRBV20-1
cdr3_aa: SAIPGQGGHQPQH

d_call: TRBD1
v_call: TRBV5-8
cdr3_aa: ASSIKLRDRFNEKLF

d_call: NA
v_call: TRBV6-1
cdr3_aa: ASTRGGTEAF

d_call: TRBD1
v_call: TRBV19
cdr3_aa: ASIGTVSEKLF

d_call: TRBD1
v_call: TRBV10-2
cdr3_aa: ASSEYRGDRGQPQH

d_call: NA
v_call: TRBV12-3/TRBV12-4
cdr3_aa: ASSNGNSYEQY

d_call: NA
v_call: TRBV7-3
cdr3_aa: ASSLDLTQELF

d_call: NA
v_call: TRBV6-2/TRBV6-3
cdr3_aa: ASTYMGAGSYNEQF

d_call: NA
v_call: TRBV6-1
cdr3_aa: ASLPLPGMDTEAF

d_call: TRBD1
v_call: TRBV19
cdr3_aa: ASSIEGNGQEANYGYT

d_call: TRBD2
v_call: TRBV20-1
cdr3_aa: SASESGGGPYNEQF

d_call: TRBD1
v_call: TRBV12-3/TRBV12-4
cdr3_aa: ASSLQGGLGYGYT

d_call: TRBD1
v_call: TRBV6-1
cdr3_aa: ASNGGTGGLGANVLT

d_call: NA
v_call: TRBV5-1
cdr3_aa: ASSSIVTDTQY

d_call: NA
v_call: TRBV10-3
cdr3_aa: AIAQGEIEKLF

d_call: TRBD1
v_call: TRBV6-1
cdr3_aa: ASSDEWDSSPLH

d_call: TRBD1
v_call: TRBV9
cdr3_aa: ASSALGTGNTEAF

d_call: NA
v_call: TRBV3-1
cdr3_aa: ASSLPAGSEQF

d_call: TRBD2
v_call: TRBV18
cdr3_aa: ASSPGTSGGPITDTQY

d_call: NA
v_call: TRBV20-1
cdr3_aa: SASRETRGYEQY

d_call: NA
v_call: TRBV7-8
cdr3_aa: ASRGTGKEEQPQH

d_call: NA
v_call: TRBV30
cdr3_aa: AWSVLGQGGYT

d_call: NA
v_call: TRBV18
cdr3_aa: ASSSGEGTEAF

d_call: TRBD2
v_call: TRBV4-2
cdr3_aa: ASSQDPSGGDWETQY

d_call: NA
v_call: TRBV18
cdr3_aa: ASSTRGGGDNSPLH

d_call: NA
v_call: TRBV30
cdr3_aa: AWRRGPYNEQF

d_call: NA
v_call: TRBV11-3
cdr3_aa: ASSLDAAFSGNTIY

d_call: NA
v_call: TRBV19
cdr3_aa: ASSRHGANEKLF

d_call: NA
v_call: TRBV5-6
cdr3_aa: ASSLERETGRTDTQY

d_call: NA
v_call: TRBV5-1
cdr3_aa: ASSVTGQMNTEAF

d_call: NA
v_call: TRBV3-1
cdr3_aa: ASSQDLGTTEAF

d_call: TRBD1
v_call: TRBV20-1
cdr3_aa: SARPPGQPDEQY

d_call: TRBD1
v_call: TRBV18
cdr3_aa: ATGGGTEAF